The 3 T cell receptor beta chains below all came from one sample that was sequenced in a study of blood T cell repertoires in COVID-19. Measured with immunoSEQ multiplex PCR; TCRdb has only the in-frame clones, and not every one. The sample includes around 360,000 clones, around 87% of them seen just once. Source material: peripheral blood. Every receptor here comes from a woman in her twenties or thirties with COVID-19, enrolled during active disease.

This clone was found once. The V gene is TRBV5-1, the J gene TRBJ2-3; TRBD2 aligns across 16 bases. CDR1 and CDR2 (germline): SGHRS, YFSETQ. The CDR3 is 19 residues long. Trimming took 3 bases from V and 1 from J; bases not matched to a gene: 8. The CDR3 DNA sequence: TGCGCCAGCAGCTCCACCGGGACTAGCGGGAGGGCCGGCACAGATACGCAGTATTTT. Translation gives CASSSTGTSGRAGTDTQYF.

The rearrangement uses TRBV10-3 and TRBJ2-7; D is unresolved. The germline CDR1 and CDR2 sequences are ENHRY and SYGVKD. The CDR3 covers 12 residues. V lost 4 bases and J lost 2, with 6 bases in between. This CDR3 is CAISVETYEQYF. CDR3 coding DNA: TGTGCCATCAGTGTAGAAACCTACGAGCAGTACTTC.

This clone was observed a few times. This chain joins TRBV30 and TRBJ1-3; no reliable D call. This CDR3 is built from 12 residues. Germline CDR1 and CDR2: GTSNPN and SVGIG (reference sequence). V was cut by 5 bases and J by 0 bases, with 5 bases left in between. The CDR3 coding sequence is TGTGCCTGGCAGGACTCTGGAAACACCATATATTTT. It specifies CAWQDSGNTIYF.